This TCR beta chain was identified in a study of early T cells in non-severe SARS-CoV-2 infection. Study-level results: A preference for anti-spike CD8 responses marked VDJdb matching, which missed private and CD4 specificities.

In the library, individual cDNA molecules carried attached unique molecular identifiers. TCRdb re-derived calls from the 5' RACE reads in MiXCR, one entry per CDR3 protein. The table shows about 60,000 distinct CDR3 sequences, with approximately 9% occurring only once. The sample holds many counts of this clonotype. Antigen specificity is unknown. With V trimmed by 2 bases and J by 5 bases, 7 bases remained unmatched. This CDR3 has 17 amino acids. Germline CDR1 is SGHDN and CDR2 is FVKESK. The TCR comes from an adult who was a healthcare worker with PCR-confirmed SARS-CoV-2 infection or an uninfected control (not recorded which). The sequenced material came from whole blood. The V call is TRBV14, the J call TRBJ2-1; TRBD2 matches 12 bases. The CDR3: CASSQSGLAGPNNEQFF. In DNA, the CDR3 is TGTGCCAGCAGCCAAAGTGGACTAGCGGGACCTAACAATGAGCAGTTCTTC.